This T cell receptor (beta chain) appears in the sequencing data of a study of shared clonotypes between healthy human individuals. Across the whole study: For every donor, three CD4 naive, three CD4 memory, two CD8 naive and one CD8 memory plates were used.

Trimming cost V 8 bases and J 7 bases; bases outside gene matches: 15. The CDR3 runs to 16 residues. CDR1 MGHDK and CDR2 SYGVNS come from the germline V gene. Study-level findings and limits: It was anticipated that sequencing depth would influence how many clonotypes donors shared.

Assay execution proceeded at the deep level. Sequencing used immunoSEQ multiplex PCR; TCRdb keeps in-frame clones, though not all of them. Here the sample spans roughly 1 million clones, more than 65% being singletons. With respect to this clone: Its antigen is unknown.

This rearrangement joins TRBV25-1 to TRBJ2-2; 8 nucleotides agree with TRBD1. This TCR came from a man younger than 30 in good health. The sample was memory CD4+ T cells sorted from blood. Subset denoted: CD45RA-negative fraction. The CDR3 here is CASGTGQGVKNGELFF. In nucleotides, the CDR3 is TGTGCCAGCGGAACTGGACAGGGAGTGAAGAACGGGGAGCTGTTTTTT.